Listed below are T cell receptor beta chains from one sample, sequenced in a study of T cell repertoires in cytomegalovirus infection. TCRdb called the reads again in MiXCR, with one record for every CDR3 protein. The table lists 100,000 to 150,000 distinct CDR3 sequences, approximately 30% of them singletons. These receptors have no identified antigens. This sample comprised CD8+ T cells from cultured PBMCs, obtained from culture after CMV antigen stimulation. The receptor set was obtained from a human donor in good health (CMV status not recorded). Some clones in this sample may be carry-over from other donors' samples. The CDR3 runs from the conserved cysteine through the conserved F or W. A D gene is named only where the DNA matches it firmly. Clone size appears in some rows only: once, few, many, or a class for an expanded clone.

v_call,d_call,clone_size,j_call,cdr3_aa,cdr3_nt
TRBV7-9,.,few,TRBJ1-2,CASSLDLGYTF,TGTGCCAGCAGCTTAGACCTCGGCTACACCTTC
TRBV7-2,TRBD1,many,TRBJ2-5,CASRQGANQETQYF,TGTGCCAGCCGGCAGGGGGCAAATCAAGAGACCCAGTACTTC
TRBV27,TRBD1,.,TRBJ2-1,CASSSGQGKNEQFF,TGTGCCAGCAGTTCGGGACAGGGGAAAAATGAGCAGTTCTTC
TRBV10-3,.,few,TRBJ1-2,CAISQTVEGYGYTF,TGTGCCATCAGTCAGACAGTGGAGGGTTATGGCTACACCTTC
TRBV6-1,.,many,TRBJ1-1,CASSEAGFTGTLEAFF,TGTGCCAGCAGTGAAGCGGGGTTCACAGGGACGCTTGAAGCTTTCTTT
TRBV4-1,TRBD2,.,TRBJ2-7,CASSQAGGGGAYEQYF,TGCGCCAGCAGCCAAGCCGGGGGCGGGGGGGCCTACGAGCAGTACTTC
TRBV27,.,many,TRBJ1-1,CASSLSLEGSTEAFF,TGTGCCAGCAGTTTATCTTTGGAGGGGAGCACTGAAGCTTTCTTT
TRBV7-9,.,.,TRBJ2-5,CASSLVGAYETQYF,TGTGCCAGCAGCTTAGTGGGGGCTTACGAGACCCAGTACTTC
TRBV24-1,.,many,TRBJ1-5,CATSETASQPQHF,TGTGCCACCAGTGAAACGGCCAGCCAGCCCCAGCATTTT
TRBV9,.,.,TRBJ2-2,CASSPGYGELFF,TGTGCCAGCAGCCCGGGATACGGGGAGCTGTTTTTT
TRBV7-6,.,.,TRBJ1-1,CASSGDTNTEAFF,TGTGCCAGCAGCGGTGACACGAACACTGAAGCTTTCTTT
TRBV28,TRBD2,few,TRBJ2-3,CASSLTGLANIDTQYF,TGTGCCAGCAGTTTAACAGGACTAGCCAACATAGATACGCAGTATTTT
TRBV4-1,.,.,TRBJ2-7,CASSQGLVSYEQYF,TGCGCCAGCAGCCAAGGGCTCGTTTCCTACGAGCAGTACTTC
TRBV4-2,.,.,TRBJ1-5,CASSQEGGEPQHF,TGTGCCAGCAGCCAAGAAGGAGGGGAGCCCCAGCATTTT
TRBV27,.,.,TRBJ1-5,CACGRSGNQPQHF,TGTGCCTGTGGGAGAAGTGGCAATCAGCCCCAGCATTTT